This T cell receptor beta chain originates from a study of CD4 T cells in relation to SARS-CoV-2 and coronaviruses. Across the study: ViraFEST: approximately eleven-day antigen culture of PBMCs, then TCR beta CDR3 sequencing. Controls used an HIV-1 Nef peptide pool or no peptide. Crossreactive spike epitopes shared across donors were mapped to their HLA restriction. General study points: Samples before the pandemic and after infection were not matched within any donor.

In regard to this clone: The antigen remains undetermined.

Profiled with immunoSEQ multiplex PCR; TCRdb holds only in-frame clones, not every one. The sample has roughly 21,000 clones, roughly three quarters seen once; the top ten hold 16%. Unexposed donor CD4+ T cells date from 2011-2018, before the COVID-19 pandemic. CD4+ T cells were isolated from the cells after 10 days of culture. The specimen was CD4+ T cells from PBMCs, cultured in vitro. This receptor was taken from a human donor in good health.

CDR3 coding DNA: TGTGCCAGCGTACGGGAGCCCGGGGAGCTGTTTTTT. It translates to CASVREPGELFF. V usage is TRBV2 and J usage is TRBJ2-2, with D perhaps TRBD2 (6 bases). Trimming took off 8 bases at V and 6 bases at J, with 10 bases between the two ends. Looked up from germline, CDR1 is SNHLY and CDR2 is FYNNEI. This CDR3 spans 12 amino acids.